This T cell receptor beta chain was captured by sequencing in a study of CD4 T cells in relation to SARS-CoV-2 and coronaviruses. Study-level background: PBMCs were cultured with antigen for roughly 11 days before TCR beta sequencing. The negative reference was HIV-1 Nef peptide pool or peptide-free culture.

Germline lookup yields CDR1 SEHNR and CDR2 FQNEAQ (reference sequence). The CDR3 contains 17 residues. The V gene end was trimmed by 8 bases and the J gene end by 6 bases; junction bases not matched to a gene: 15. The unexposed donors gave CD4+ T cells in about 2011-2018, prior to COVID-19. Isolation of CD4+ T cells took place after approximately 11 days in culture. Cells permitting, SARS-CoV-2 S/N and four cold-coronavirus spikes were tested on unexposed-donor CD4+ T cells. Repertoires were generated with immunoSEQ multiplex PCR, while TCRdb's copy carries only in-frame clones and drops some. The sample shows about 21,000 clones, 74% of them seen only once. General study results and limits: Crossreactive clones expanded significantly less to SARS-CoV-2 than monoreactive clones.

Comments on this clone: Antigen specificity is unknown.

The TCR was taken from a human donor in good health. The specimen was CD4+ T cells from PBMCs, cultured in vitro. The chain combines TRBV7-9 with TRBJ2-2, with TRBD2 matching 10 bases. The DNA of the CDR3 is TGTGCCAGCTGTGTTTGGCTAGCGGGAGAGACGTCCGGGGAGCTGTTTTTT. Translating it yields CASCVWLAGETSGELFF.